Within the sample, the clone carrying this TCR delta chain is medium-sized. Distinct nucleotide sequences in the sample also encode this CDR3. TCRdb fed the RT-PCR reads to CATT. The data show roughly 2,900 delta-chain clones, 22% seen once. The CDR3 covers 22 residues. Germline V gives CDR1 TSWWSYY, CDR2 QGS. V lost 3 bases, J lost 0 bases, and 24 bases stayed unmatched. This specimen belongs to a study of gamma-delta T cells after stem cell transplantation. Material for sequencing was gamma-delta T cells. This clonotype originated in a human donor. It is not recorded whose cells these are; they may come from a transplant donor. The chain recombines TRDV1 with TRDJ1; 8 bases agree with TRDD3. As DNA, the CDR3 is TGTGCTCTTGGGGAGCGAATTCCCCGTACTGGGGGTACACCCCAGTACACCGATAAACTCATCTTT. Protein product: CALGERIPRTGGTPQYTDKLIF.